A selection of T cell receptor beta chains follows, all from one sample in a study of response to subunit inactivated influenza vaccine. TCRdb used MiXCR to reprocess the RT-PCR reads, holding one entry per CDR3 protein. The sample has around 470,000 distinct CDR3 sequences; approximately 7.2% are singletons. Material: PBMCs from blood, obtained around 25 months after vaccination. The receptors were gathered from a man aged 45 to 75 who received an inactivated influenza vaccine. Each CDR3 is given with its conserved first and last residue. A D gene is named only where the DNA matches it firmly. Expanded clones are given a class, and other clones once, few, many or no size at all.

D	V	J	size	CDR3	DNA
TRBD2	TRBV7-8	TRBJ2-1	few	CASSQQGLVGNEQFF	TGTGCCAGCAGCCAACAGGGACTAGTCGGCAATGAGCAGTTCTTC
NA	TRBV7-2	TRBJ2-2	NA	CASSLRERLATGELFF	TGTGCCAGCAGCTTAAGAGAAAGATTAGCCACCGGGGAGCTGTTTTTT
TRBD2	TRBV4-2	TRBJ2-1	few	CASSQGGLAGRGDNEQFF	TGTGCCAGCAGCCAAGGGGGACTAGCGGGAAGAGGAGACAATGAGCAGTTCTTC
TRBD1	TRBV5-1	TRBJ1-1	NA	CASSGPLQGGTEAFF	TGCGCCAGCAGCGGGCCCCTTCAGGGGGGCACTGAAGCTTTCTTT
NA	TRBV24-1	TRBJ1-6	many	CATSGTRHNSPLHF	TGTGCCACCAGCGGGACACGCCATAATTCACCCCTCCACTTT
NA	TRBV21-1	TRBJ2-7	few	CASSKVKGPKKVEQYF	TGTGCCAGCAGCAAAGTTAAGGGACCCAAAAAAGTCGAGCAGTACTTC
NA	TRBV11-2	TRBJ2-5	many	CASSLAFRGGETQYF	TGTGCCAGCAGCTTAGCCTTCCGGGGTGGAGAGACCCAGTACTTC
TRBD1	TRBV4-1	TRBJ2-5	NA	CASSQGQGRQTQYF	TGCGCCAGCAGCCAAGGACAGGGGCGTCAGACCCAGTACTTC
NA	TRBV3-1	TRBJ2-7	few	CASSQPLGAKRSEQYF	TGTGCCAGCAGCCAACCACTAGGTGCCAAGCGCTCCGAGCAGTACTTC
NA	TRBV15	TRBJ1-5	NA	CATSRGPGESQPQHF	TGTGCCACCAGCAGGGGTCCAGGGGAGAGTCAGCCCCAGCATTTT
NA	TRBV5-1	TRBJ1-2	few	CASSLVGQHGYTF	TGCGCCAGCAGCTTGGTGGGTCAGCATGGCTACACCTTC
NA	TRBV20-1	TRBJ2-1	NA	CSAIIGDRAQFF	TGCAGTGCTATAATCGGGGATAGGGCCCAGTTCTTC
TRBD1	TRBV5-1	TRBJ1-4	NA	CASSYMGQEDKLFF	TGCGCGAGCAGCTACATGGGACAGGAGGATAAACTGTTTTTT
TRBD1	TRBV12-3/TRBV12-4	TRBJ2-7	many	CASSFGDRAYEQYF	TGTGCCAGCAGTTTTGGGGACAGAGCCTACGAGCAGTACTTC
TRBD1	TRBV6-2/TRBV6-3	TRBJ1-5	few	CASSLIGQDTQPQHF	TGTGCCAGCAGCCTAATCGGACAGGACACTCAGCCCCAGCATTTT
NA	TRBV6-1	TRBJ2-7	few	CASSVDEKYEQYF	TGTGCCAGCAGTGTAGATGAGAAGTACGAGCAGTACTTC
TRBD1	TRBV2	TRBJ1-2	many	CASSEGQGRFGGYTF	TGTGCCAGCAGTGAAGGACAGGGGCGGTTTGGTGGCTACACCTTC
NA	TRBV12-3/TRBV12-4	TRBJ1-4	few	CASSFYGGNEKLFF	TGTGCCAGCAGTTTCTACGGGGGTAATGAAAAACTGTTTTTT
NA	TRBV7-2	TRBJ2-7	few	CASSSTPGTPPEQYF	TGTGCCAGCAGCTCGACCCCTGGGACACCTCCCGAGCAGTACTTC
NA	TRBV10-3	TRBJ1-2	many	CAIKGGTAGYGYTF	TGTGCCATCAAGGGGGGGACGGCTGGCTATGGCTACACCTTC
NA	TRBV5-1	TRBJ2-7	NA	CASSLGGRGYYEQYF	TGCGCCAGCAGCTTGGGGGGCAGGGGTTACTACGAGCAGTACTTC
NA	TRBV28	TRBJ2-2	few	CASSPRNTGELFF	TGTGCCAGCAGTCCACGAAACACCGGGGAGCTGTTTTTT
NA	TRBV5-1	TRBJ2-2	many	CASSRPGASAGELFF	TGCGCCAGCAGCCGTCCAGGGGCTTCGGCCGGGGAGCTGTTTTTT
TRBD1	TRBV6-1	TRBJ1-1	NA	CASSEQGAVGNTEAFF	TGTGCCAGCAGTGAACAGGGGGCAGTGGGGAACACTGAAGCTTTCTTT
TRBD2	TRBV27	TRBJ2-5	NA	CASSFQAGERETQYF	TGTGCCAGCAGTTTCCAGGCGGGAGAACGAGAGACCCAGTACTTC
TRBD1	TRBV28	TRBJ2-1	few	CASSTARDRGTNEQFF	TGTGCCAGCAGTACCGCCCGGGACAGGGGGACCAATGAGCAGTTCTTC
NA	TRBV7-8	TRBJ1-1	many	CASSLLLRGTEAFF	TGTGCCAGCAGCTTACTATTACGGGGCACTGAAGCTTTCTTT
TRBD2	TRBV4-3	TRBJ2-1	many	CASSQDTSRGREVEQFF	TGCGCCAGCAGCCAAGATACAAGTCGCGGGAGGGAGGTTGAGCAGTTCTTC
TRBD2	TRBV19	TRBJ2-1	few	CASSHRLAYYNEQFF	TGTGCCAGTAGTCATCGACTAGCGTACTACAATGAGCAGTTCTTC